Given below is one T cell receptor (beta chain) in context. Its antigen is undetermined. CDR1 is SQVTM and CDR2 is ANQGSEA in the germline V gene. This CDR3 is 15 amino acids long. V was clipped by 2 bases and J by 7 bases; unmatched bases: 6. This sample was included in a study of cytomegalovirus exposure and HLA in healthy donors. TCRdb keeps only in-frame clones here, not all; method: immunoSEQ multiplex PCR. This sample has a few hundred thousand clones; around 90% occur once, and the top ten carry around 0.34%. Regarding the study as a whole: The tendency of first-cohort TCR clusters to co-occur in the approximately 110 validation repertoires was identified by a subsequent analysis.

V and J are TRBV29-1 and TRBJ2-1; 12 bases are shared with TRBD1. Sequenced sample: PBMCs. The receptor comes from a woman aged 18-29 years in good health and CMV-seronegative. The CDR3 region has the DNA TGCAGCGTTGAACCCGGGACAGGGGGCCGGAATGAGCAGTTCTTC. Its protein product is CSVEPGTGGRNEQFF.